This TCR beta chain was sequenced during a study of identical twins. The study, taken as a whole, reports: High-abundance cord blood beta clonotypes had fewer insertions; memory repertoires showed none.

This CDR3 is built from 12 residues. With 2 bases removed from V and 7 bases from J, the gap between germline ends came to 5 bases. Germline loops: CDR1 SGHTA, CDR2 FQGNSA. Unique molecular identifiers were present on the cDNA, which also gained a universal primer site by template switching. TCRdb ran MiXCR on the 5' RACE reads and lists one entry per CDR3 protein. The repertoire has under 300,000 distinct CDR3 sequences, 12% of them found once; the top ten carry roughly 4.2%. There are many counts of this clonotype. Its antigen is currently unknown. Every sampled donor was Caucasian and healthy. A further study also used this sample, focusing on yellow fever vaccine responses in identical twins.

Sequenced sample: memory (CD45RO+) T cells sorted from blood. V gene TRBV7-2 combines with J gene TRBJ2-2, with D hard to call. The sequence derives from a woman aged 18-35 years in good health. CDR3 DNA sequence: TGTGCCAGCAGCTTACCCATCGGGGAGCTGTTTTTT. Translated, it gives CASSLPIGELFF. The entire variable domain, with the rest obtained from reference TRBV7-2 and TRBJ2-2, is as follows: GAGVSQSPSNKVTEKGKDVELRCDPISGHTALYWYRQSLGQGLEFLIYFQGNSAPDKSGLPSDRFSAERTGGSVSTLTIQRTQQEDSAVYLCASSLPIGELFFGEGSRLTVL.